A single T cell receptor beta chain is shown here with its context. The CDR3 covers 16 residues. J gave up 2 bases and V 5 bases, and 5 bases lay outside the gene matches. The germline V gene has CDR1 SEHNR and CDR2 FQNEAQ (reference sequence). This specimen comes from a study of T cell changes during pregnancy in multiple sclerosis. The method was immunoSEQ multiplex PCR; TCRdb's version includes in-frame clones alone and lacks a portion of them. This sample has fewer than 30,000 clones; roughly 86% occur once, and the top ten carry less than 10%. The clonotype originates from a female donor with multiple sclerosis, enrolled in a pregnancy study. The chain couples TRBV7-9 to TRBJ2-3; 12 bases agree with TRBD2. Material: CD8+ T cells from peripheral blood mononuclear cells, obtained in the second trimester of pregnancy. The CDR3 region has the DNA TGTGCCAGCAGCCCTGCTAGCGGGGGGGCCACAGATACGCAGTATTTT. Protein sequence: CASSPASGGATDTQYF.